The 31 T cell receptor beta chains below come from one sample, sequenced in a study of cytomegalovirus exposure and HLA in healthy donors. Both 60 Vbeta primers and 13 Jbeta primers went into the PCR. Repertoires were generated with immunoSEQ multiplex PCR, while TCRdb's copy carries only in-frame clones and drops some. The sample consists of roughly 92,000 clones, about four fifths of them appearing once. Specimen: PBMCs. These TCRs come from a man in his fifties in good health and CMV-seropositive.

The rearrangement links TRBV30 to TRBJ1-3; 7 bases align to TRBD1. CDR1 and CDR2 from the germline V gene are GTSNPN and SVGIG (reference sequence). The CDR3 length is 17 residues. V lost 3 bases, J lost 5 bases, and 16 bases stayed unmatched. The CDR3 sequence: CAWSWFQADRFRNTIYF. CDR3 nucleotides: TGTGCCTGGAGCTGGTTTCAAGCGGACAGGTTTAGAAACACCATATATTTT.

The rearrangement uses TRBV6-5 and TRBJ1-2, with 12 bases identical to TRBD1. Germline CDR1 is MNHEY and CDR2 is SVGAGI. The CDR3 spans 15 residues. V lost 0 bases, J lost 8 bases, and 4 bases stayed unmatched. CDR3 region: CASSYSGDRGQGYTF. The CDR3 nucleotides are TGTGCCAGCAGTTACTCGGGGGACAGGGGGCAAGGCTACACCTTC.

The genes are TRBV5-5 and TRBJ1-5; a weak D match, TRBD1 (6 bases). The V end lost 3 bases, the J end lost 2 bases, and 21 bases lay between the germline ends. Germline CDR1 SGHKS, CDR2 YYEKEE (reference sequence). The CDR3 spans 18 residues. CDR3 nucleotides: TGTGCCAGCAGCTCCACCGGATTGGGGGCTTGGGGCAATCAGCCCCAGCATTTT. As protein: CASSSTGLGAWGNQPQHF.

This chain uses TRBV25-1 with TRBJ1-2; perhaps TRBD1 as D (6 bases). Trimming took 6 bases from V and 2 from J, leaving 13 bases between them. The CDR3 length is 14 residues. From germline, CDR1 is MGHDK and CDR2 SYGVNS. CDR3 sequence: CASRGSGENYGYTF. Here the CDR3 DNA reads TGTGCCAGCAGAGGTTCAGGGGAAAACTATGGCTACACCTTC.

The V gene is TRBV28, the J gene TRBJ2-3, with TRBD2 matching over 9 bases. This CDR3 is built from 14 residues. Germline CDR1 reads MDHEN; CDR2 reads SYDVKM. Trimming cost V 8 bases and J 3 bases; bases outside gene matches: 6. The CDR3: CASGVLAGTDTQYF. CDR3 DNA sequence: TGTGCCAGCGGTGTACTAGCGGGTACAGATACGCAGTATTTT. Drawing the rest from reference TRBV28 and TRBJ2-3, the complete variable domain is DVKVTQSSRYLVKRTGEKVFLECVQDMDHENMFWYRQDPGLGLRLIYFSYDVKMKEKGDIPEGYSVSREKKERFSLILESASTNQTSMYLCASGVLAGTDTQYFGPGTRLTVL.

The chain uses TRBV7-3 and TRBJ1-1; unclear D gene. In germline, CDR1 is SGHTA, CDR2 FQGTGA. This CDR3 spans 11 amino acids. Trimming took off 6 bases at V and 10 bases at J, with 12 bases between the two ends. This CDR3 reads CASSGGTVAFF. CDR3 DNA sequence: TGTGCCAGCAGTGGTGGTACAGTAGCTTTCTTT.

A single count supports this clone. The genes are TRBV7-9 and TRBJ2-7; 8 nucleotides line up with TRBD1. Germline V gives CDR1 SEHNR, CDR2 FQNEAQ (reference sequence). The CDR3 is 14 residues long. Trimming cost V 5 bases and J 5 bases; bases outside gene matches: 8. CDR3 amino acids: CASSKDRVGDEQYF. Here the CDR3 DNA reads TGTGCCAGCAGCAAGGACAGGGTTGGGGACGAGCAGTACTTC.

This chain joins TRBV29-1 and TRBJ1-2; weak D call: TRBD1 (5 bases). Germline lookup yields CDR1 SQVTM and CDR2 ANQGSEA. The CDR3 is made up of 11 amino acids. The germline V and J ends were trimmed by 6 bases and 2 bases, with 7 bases remaining between them. The chain's CDR3 is CSVEGNYGYTF. The CDR3 DNA reads TGCAGCGTGGAGGGGAACTATGGCTACACCTTC.

This clone was observed a few times. The J gene is TRBJ2-1, the V gene TRBV9; D gene ambiguous. Germline V CDR1 and CDR2: SGDLS, YYNGEE. The V end was cut by 0 bases, the J end by 9 bases, with 16 bases between. There are 15 residues in the CDR3. The CDR3 protein is CASSVEPPPFSEQFF. In DNA, the CDR3 is TGTGCCAGCAGCGTAGAACCCCCGCCTTTTAGTGAGCAGTTCTTC.

The J gene is TRBJ2-2, the V gene TRBV5-1, with 8 bases lining up with TRBD1. Germline lookup yields CDR1 SGHRS and CDR2 YFSETQ. This CDR3 comprises 15 residues. Trimming removed 0 bases from V and 7 bases from J; junction bases left unmatched: 5. As DNA, the CDR3 is TGCGCCAGCAGCTTGGCCGGACAGGGATTCGGGGAGCTGTTTTTT. Translating it yields CASSLAGQGFGELFF.

This clone appeared once. The V call is TRBV19, the J call TRBJ2-1; TRBD1 might be the D (5 bases). Germline CDR1 is LNHDA and CDR2 is SQIVND (reference sequence). V was trimmed by 7 bases and J by 0 bases, leaving 13 bases between them. The CDR3 length is 15 residues. DNA of the CDR3: TGTGCCAGTAACACACAGACAGCCTCCTACAATGAGCAGTTCTTC. This sequence encodes CASNTQTASYNEQFF.

The chain uses TRBV7-2 and TRBJ2-3; D remains unclear. Germline CDR1 and CDR2: SGHTA and FQGNSA. The CDR3 runs 14 residues. Between the trimmed V and J ends, which lost 3 bases and 3 bases, there was a span of 10 bases. CDR3 residues: CASSLILVTDTQYF. CDR3 nucleotides: TGTGCCAGCAGCTTGATACTGGTAACAGATACGCAGTATTTT.

This chain links TRBV10-3 with TRBJ1-3, with no clear D. V lost 8 bases to trimming and J lost 4 bases, with 15 bases between them. Germline V gives CDR1 ENHRY, CDR2 SYGVKD. CDR3 length equals 14 residues. The CDR3, as DNA: TGTGCCATCGGACCCGGACTGGGGGGAAACACCATATATTTT. Translation: CAIGPGLGGNTIYF.

This clone has more than one count but fewer than ten. The chain recombines TRBV6-1 with TRBJ1-4; a possible D gene is TRBD1 (5 bases). CDR1 is MNHNS and CDR2 is SASEGT in the germline V gene. Between the trimmed V and J ends, which lost 1 base and 6 bases, there was a span of 12 bases. The CDR3 is 15 amino acids. This CDR3 reads CASSEGGGNHEKLFF. CDR3 DNA: TGTGCCAGCAGTGAAGGCGGGGGGAACCATGAAAAACTGTTTTTT.

This clone was picked up one time. The V gene is TRBV5-4, the J gene TRBJ2-3; 10 bases fit TRBD2. Trimming took 4 bases from V and 3 from J; bases not matched to a gene: 8. There are 16 residues in the CDR3. Germline CDR1 reads SGHNT; CDR2 reads YYREEE (reference sequence). As DNA, the CDR3 is TGTGCCAGCAGCCAAACAGCGGGAGGGAGGACAGATACGCAGTATTTT. This gives the protein CASSQTAGGRTDTQYF.

Only a few counts were recorded for this clone. This chain joins TRBV6-5 and TRBJ1-1, with a tentative D call TRBD1 (6 bases). Germline V gene lookup returns CDR1 MNHEY and CDR2 SVGAGI. The V and J ends lost 3 bases and 8 bases respectively, with 19 bases between them. The CDR3 covers 15 residues. The CDR3 sequence: CASSYRGNRAKEAFF. In nucleotides, the CDR3 is TGTGCCAGCAGTTATAGGGGGAACAGGGCGAAAGAAGCTTTCTTT.

The chain joins TRBV7-9 to TRBJ1-2; D gene uncertain. Germline V lookup: CDR1 SEHNR, CDR2 FQNEAQ (reference sequence). The CDR3 contains 16 residues. The ends were cut back, 1 base at V and 4 bases at J, with 16 bases in the middle. CDR3 nucleotides: TGTGCCAGCAGCTTAGACCCAGAGGCCTACCTCTATGGCTACACCTTC. Its translation: CASSLDPEAYLYGYTF.

The chain carries TRBV27 and TRBJ2-2; the match to TRBD2 covers 10 bases. The CDR3 runs 15 residues. The junction had 4 bases not matched to a gene; V was cut back by 6 bases and J by 3 bases. CDR1 is MNHEY and CDR2 is SMNVEV in the germline V gene (reference sequence). CDR3 DNA sequence: TGTGCCAGCAGACGGACTAGCGGATACACCGGGGAGCTGTTTTTT. Its translation is CASRRTSGYTGELFF.

This clone came up a few times. V usage is TRBV19 and J usage is TRBJ2-7; D remains ambiguous. Trimming cost V 1 base and J 1 base, with 5 bases left between them. The CDR3 loop spans 13 amino acids. The V gene's germline CDR1 is LNHDA and CDR2 SQIVND (reference sequence). The CDR3: CASSIGASYEQYF. In nucleotides, the CDR3 is TGTGCCAGTAGTATAGGGGCGTCCTACGAGCAGTACTTC. The variable domain in full, completed from reference TRBV19 and TRBJ2-7, reads DGGITQSPKYLFRKEGQNVTLSCEQNLNHDAMYWYRQDPGQGLRLIYYSQIVNDFQKGDIAEGYSVSREKKESFPLTVTSAQKNPTAFYLCASSIGASYEQYFGPGTRLTVT.

The chain couples TRBV6-5 to TRBJ2-1, with TRBD1 matching over 7 bases. There are 14 residues in the CDR3. Germline assignment: CDR1 MNHEY and CDR2 SVGAGI. The V and J ends lost 6 bases and 8 bases, in that order; junction bases with no gene match: 10. The chain's CDR3 is CASSQTGELHEQFF. CDR3 nucleotide sequence: TGTGCCAGCAGCCAAACAGGGGAGTTGCATGAGCAGTTCTTC.

The gene calls are TRBV28 and TRBJ2-1; 10 bases align to TRBD2. This CDR3 has 13 amino acids. J was trimmed by 16 bases and V by 1 base; bases with no gene match: 7. The germline V gene has CDR1 MDHEN and CDR2 SYDVKM. The CDR3 protein is CASSLSSGSLEFF. The CDR3 DNA follows: TGTGCCAGCAGTTTATCTAGCGGGAGTTTAGAATTCTTC.

This rearrangement joins TRBV5-6 to TRBJ2-7, with TRBD2 matching over 8 bases. The V gene end was trimmed by 4 bases and the J gene end by 7 bases; junction bases not matched to a gene: 16. The germline V gene has CDR1 SGHDT and CDR2 YYEEEE. The CDR3 has 16 residues. The CDR3 sequence: CASSPTSGPEWEEQYF. In nucleotides, the CDR3 is TGTGCCAGCAGCCCCACTAGCGGCCCTGAATGGGAGGAGCAGTACTTC.

The J gene is TRBJ2-1, the V gene TRBV19, with D uncertain. CDR1 is LNHDA and CDR2 is SQIVND in the germline V gene (reference sequence). V lost 5 bases to trimming and J lost 4 bases, with 9 bases between them. This CDR3 has 13 residues. The CDR3 loop reads CASSRRGYNEQFF. The CDR3 DNA sequence: TGTGCCAGTAGTCGTAGAGGTTACAATGAGCAGTTCTTC.

The gene calls are TRBV6-4 and TRBJ2-2, with D perhaps TRBD1 (6 bases). CDR1 and CDR2 from the germline V gene are MRHNA and SNTAGT. The CDR3 is made up of 19 amino acids. V was clipped by 3 bases and J by 5 bases, with 25 bases between them. CDR3 sequence: CASSDFLFEAGAKTGELFF. The CDR3 nucleotides are TGTGCCAGCAGTGATTTCCTATTCGAGGCAGGGGCTAAAACCGGGGAGCTGTTTTTT.

The chain has TRBV4-1 and TRBJ2-1, with D possibly being TRBD2 (5 bases). This CDR3 has 14 residues. Trimming stripped 3 bases from V and 9 bases from J, with 15 bases between. Germline CDR1 reads MGHRA; CDR2 reads YSYEKL. The CDR3 is CASSQALRGLEQFF. For the CDR3, the DNA is TGCGCCAGCAGCCAGGCTTTGAGAGGGCTTGAGCAGTTCTTC.

This clone was found once. The chain is built from TRBV19 and TRBJ2-1, with 8 bases matching TRBD2. The CDR3 consists of 16 residues. J was trimmed by 5 bases and V by 1 base; bases with no gene match: 7. Looked up from germline, CDR1 is LNHDA and CDR2 is SQIVND (reference sequence). CDR3 sequence reads: CASSIALSGRDNEQFF. The CDR3 DNA sequence: TGTGCCAGTAGTATAGCCCTCAGCGGGAGAGACAATGAGCAGTTCTTC.

The chain couples TRBV11-3 to TRBJ2-5; 8 bases line up with TRBD1. Germline CDR1 reads SGHNT; CDR2 reads YENEEA. Trimming took 5 bases from V and 4 from J; bases not matched to a gene: 9. The CDR3 runs to 15 residues. The chain's CDR3 is CASSKRTGSRETQYF. Here the CDR3 DNA reads TGTGCCAGCAGCAAAAGGACAGGGTCGAGAGAGACCCAGTACTTC.

The CDR3 region has the DNA TGCGCCAGCAGATTAAGACAGGGGCCCCCCTACAATGAGCAGTTCTTC. It yields the protein CASRLRQGPPYNEQFF. The V and J genes are TRBV5-1 and TRBJ2-1; 8 bases align to TRBD1. Germline V gene lookup returns CDR1 SGHRS and CDR2 YFSETQ. J lost 2 bases, V lost 5 bases, and 9 bases had no gene match. This CDR3 has 16 residues.

This clone was counted a single time. V and J are TRBV27 and TRBJ2-7, with 10 nucleotides matching TRBD1. This CDR3 comprises 15 residues. J was trimmed by 0 bases and V by 5 bases; bases with no gene match: 4. The germline V gene encodes CDR1 MNHEY and CDR2 SMNVEV (reference sequence). DNA of the CDR3: TGTGCCAGCAGTCCCTGGACAGGGGGCTCCTACGAGCAGTACTTC. It is translated as CASSPWTGGSYEQYF.

The CDR3 here is CASSVGDSHYEQYF. CDR3 in DNA: TGTGCCAGCAGCGTAGGGGACAGCCACTACGAGCAGTACTTC. The chain links TRBV9 to TRBJ2-7; 7 bases fit TRBD1. The CDR3 is 14 amino acids. Germline V gene lookup returns CDR1 SGDLS and CDR2 YYNGEE. Trimming at V came to 0 bases and at J to 3 bases, leaving 3 bases not matched to a gene.

This clone was counted a few times. Its ends do not fully match the called genes, so a read error is possible. At the DNA level, this CDR3 is encoded by other sequences in the same sample as well. The chain recombines TRBV5-1 with TRBJ1-2, with D possibly being TRBD1 (6 bases). Per germline, CDR1 SGHRS and CDR2 YFSETQ. The CDR3 is 14 amino acids. CDR3 sequence: CASGRDNPWEGYTF. The CDR3 region has the DNA TGCGCCAGCGGACGGGACAACCCTTGGGAGGGCTACACTTTC.